The TCR beta chain under discussion was sequenced for a study of control samples from healthy donors and cancer patients. The protocol was immunoSEQ multiplex PCR, while the TCRdb copy is restricted to in-frame clones and leaves out a portion. This table has 95,000 to 150,000 clones, more than 80% appearing once. Sequencing was done on a sample of blood. The TCR comes from a man between 50 and 59 years old in good health.

The CDR3 sequence is CASSVDSANEQYF. The CDR3 DNA is TGTGCCAGTAGTGTCGACAGTGCGAACGAGCAGTACTTC. The chain uses TRBV19 and TRBJ2-7; TRBD1 might be the D (5 bases). The CDR3 covers 13 residues. Germline V CDR1 and CDR2: LNHDA, SQIVND (reference sequence). Deletions cut 5 bases from V and 5 bases from J, with 13 bases between.